One and the same sample provided the 2 T cell receptor beta chains below, sequenced in a study of post-analysis software for immune sequencing data. General study findings and limits: Roughly five TRBV segments appeared more often in patients than in controls, and TRBV5-6, TRBV5-1 and TRBV20-1 were among these.

Antigens of these TCRs are unknown. Incorporated into the TCR beta cDNA libraries were unique molecular identifiers, which served to reduce PCR and sequencing biases. TCRdb independently ran MiXCR on the PCR reads; one entry per CDR3 protein. This sample has 820,000 or so distinct CDR3 sequences; about 53% occur once, and the top ten carry 4.6%. The sequencing sample was made of blood. The receptor set was obtained from a girl aged 5-17 years with multiple sclerosis.

The V call is TRBV6-1, the J call TRBJ2-3, with no clear D. Trimming pared 1 base from V and 4 bases from J, leaving 15 bases between. The CDR3 has 16 residues. Germline V gene lookup returns CDR1 MNHNS and CDR2 SASEGT. The CDR3 region has the DNA TGTGCCAGCAGTGAAGATCCCCGGTTCCCCCCAGATACGCAGTATTTT. This translates into CASSEDPRFPPDTQYF.

The J gene is TRBJ2-1, the V gene TRBV10-3; a weak D match, TRBD1 (6 bases). V lost 8 bases and J lost 6, with 8 bases in between. CDR3 length: 11 residues. CDR1 and CDR2 from the germline V gene are ENHRY and SYGVKD. In DNA form, the CDR3 reads TGTGCCATCGCAGGGGCCAATGAGCAGTTCTTC. Its protein product is CAIAGANEQFF.